This is a list of T cell receptor beta chains from one sample in a study of OX40 agonist ivuxolimab in advanced cancers. Some clones are missing from TCRdb's copy, which holds only in-frame ones; the method was immunoSEQ multiplex PCR. The sample has 45,000 to 60,000 clones; about 83% are singletons. The sequencing here drew on CD4+ or CD8+ T cells sorted from blood, taken in a trial of the OX40 agonist ivuxolimab. The receptors here all came from an adult with an advanced solid tumor such as melanoma, head and neck, liver or kidney cancer. CDR3s include the opening cysteine and the closing phenylalanine or tryptophan. The D gene is left open where the match is weak. Only some rows state a clone size, as once, few, many or a class for expanded clones.

V,J,D,size,DNA,CDR3
TRBV6-5,TRBJ2-7,-,-,TGTGCCAGCAGGGGAGGAGCGGAAAGCTCCTACGAGCAGTACTTC,CASRGGAESSYEQYF
TRBV6-1,TRBJ2-7,-,few,TGTGCCAGCAGTGACGCGGACGGAAGCTCCTACGAGCAGTACTTC,CASSDADGSSYEQYF
TRBV7-2,TRBJ2-2,TRBD2,-,TGTGCCAGCAGCCCCGCCGGGACTATGAACACCGGGGAGCTGTTTTTT,CASSPAGTMNTGELFF
TRBV5-1,TRBJ2-7,-,once,TGCGCCAGCAGCTTGGGGCCAGTCAGCTCCTACGAGCAGTACTTC,CASSLGPVSSYEQYF
TRBV6-6,TRBJ1-5,TRBD1,-,TGTGCCAGCAGCTATACAGGGGAGGGTGGGCAGCCCCAGCATTTT,CASSYTGEGGQPQHF
TRBV6-1,TRBJ2-1,TRBD2,-,TGTGCCAGCAGTGAACGGGAGCGGGAGGGGATATATGAGCAGTTCTTC,CASSEREREGIYEQFF
TRBV5-4,TRBJ2-7,TRBD2,-,TGTGCCAGCAGCTTGGCACTAGCGGGAGTCGGCGAGCAGTACTTC,CASSLALAGVGEQYF
TRBV4-1,TRBJ1-6,-,-,TGCGCCAGCAGCCAAGTGGAAGCCTCAAAGGGTTCACCCCTCCACTTT,CASSQVEASKGSPLHF
TRBV5-4,TRBJ2-2,-,-,TGTGCCAGCAGCTTGACTAGGGGCCCCATCGGGGAGCTGTTTTTT,CASSLTRGPIGELFF
TRBV11-2,TRBJ2-2,-,once,TGTGCCAGCAGCTTAGTAGGGTCGGGTGCCGGGGAGCTGTTTTTT,CASSLVGSGAGELFF
TRBV19,TRBJ2-2,TRBD2,-,TGTGCCAGTAGGCCTCTAGCGGGTAACACCGGGGAGCTGTTTTTT,CASRPLAGNTGELFF
TRBV5-1,TRBJ2-5,-,-,TGCGCCAGCAGCTTGGGGCATCGCCAAGAGACCCAGTACTTC,CASSLGHRQETQYF
TRBV6-5,TRBJ2-2,-,-,TGTGCCAGCAGTTCTCCCCGGGCCCTCACCGGGGAGCTGTTTTTT,CASSSPRALTGELFF
TRBV5-1,TRBJ1-1,TRBD1,-,TGCGCCAGCACCCGACAGGGTGGGAACACTGAAGCTTTCTTT,CASTRQGGNTEAFF
TRBV6-1,TRBJ2-1,TRBD1,few,TGTGCCAGCAGTGAAAGGACCCCGGGACAGGGTGGGGTGCAGTTCTTC,CASSERTPGQGGVQFF
TRBV2,TRBJ1-2,-,once,TGTGCCAGCAGTTCCCAGGGGTGGGGGAATGGCTACACCTTC,CASSSQGWGNGYTF
TRBV15,TRBJ2-2,-,-,TGTGCCACCAGCGAGGGGTTGATGCGGTGGAACACCGGGGAGCTGTTTTTT,CATSEGLMRWNTGELFF
TRBV20-1,TRBJ2-7,-,once,TGCAGTGCTAGGGGCACCGTCGAGCAGTACTTC,CSARGTVEQYF
TRBV6-5,TRBJ2-7,-,-,TGTGCCAGCAGTCAAGGGGGGGGCATTCACTTC,CASSQGGGIHF
TRBV28,TRBJ2-3,-,-,TGTGCCAGCAGTTTAGACTCCATAGTAGATACGCAGTATTTT,CASSLDSIVDTQYF
TRBV5-1,TRBJ2-1,TRBD2,-,TGCGCCAGCAGCTGGCAGACTAGCGGGAGGGACCCGCGAATCTTC,CASSWQTSGRDPRIF
TRBV6-1,TRBJ1-2,-,-,TGTGCCAGCAGTTTGGACAGCACCATTAACTATGGCTACACCTTC,CASSLDSTINYGYTF
TRBV6-4,TRBJ2-3,TRBD2,-,TGTGCCAGCAGCCCTAGCGGGAGTGCAGATACGCAGTATTTT,CASSPSGSADTQYF
TRBV5-8,TRBJ1-3,-,-,TGTGCCAGCAGCTACACCCGGGGGGCATCTGGAAACACCATATATTTT,CASSYTRGASGNTIYF
TRBV18,TRBJ2-1,-,-,TGTGCCAGCTCTCATTCGTTAAATGAGCAGTTCTTC,CASSHSLNEQFF
TRBV29-1,TRBJ2-1,TRBD2,once,TGCAGCGTTCCCCGGCGGGAGGTCAATGAGCAGTTCTTC,CSVPRREVNEQFF
TRBV5-4,TRBJ2-1,TRBD2,-,TGTGCCAGCAGCCCTAGCGGGAACTCCTACAATGAGCAGTTCTTC,CASSPSGNSYNEQFF
TRBV2,TRBJ2-2,TRBD1,-,TGTGCCAGCAGTTGGACAGGGGGCACCGGGGAGCTGTTTTTT,CASSWTGGTGELFF
TRBV9,TRBJ2-3,-,-,TGTGCCAGCAGCGTAGGTCATGGGTCCACAGATACGCAGTATTTT,CASSVGHGSTDTQYF
TRBV18,TRBJ1-2,TRBD1,once,TGTGCCAGCTCACCCCCAGGGGGATATGGCTACACCTTC,CASSPPGGYGYTF
TRBV5-1,TRBJ2-6,-,-,TGCGCCAGCAGCTTGGATGGGGCTGGGGCCAACGTCCTGACTTTC,CASSLDGAGANVLTF
TRBV19,TRBJ2-5,TRBD1,-,TGTGCCAGTGGCTCCACAGGGGAATCGACCCAGTACTTC,CASGSTGESTQYF
TRBV5-4,TRBJ1-6,-,once,TGTGCCAGCAGCTTGGCAGTGGATAATTCACCCCTCCACTTT,CASSLAVDNSPLHF
TRBV6-1,TRBJ2-3,TRBD2,-,TGTGCCAGCAGTGAAAGAAGTGGGAGGGCCCGAGATACGCAGTATTTT,CASSERSGRARDTQYF
TRBV30,TRBJ1-2,-,-,TGTGCCCTGGCGCCTTACGGGGGAGGGAGCACTAACTATGGCTACACCTTC,CALAPYGGGSTNYGYTF
TRBV30,TRBJ1-5,TRBD1,-,TGTGCCTGGAGTGGAGGGGGCAACAATCAGCCCCAGCATTTT,CAWSGGGNNQPQHF
TRBV30,TRBJ2-3,-,-,TGTGCCTGGGTCGGGACCAACACAGATACGCAGTATTTT,CAWVGTNTDTQYF
TRBV6-1,TRBJ1-5,-,-,TGTGCCAGCAGTGAAACAGGCAGTAGGAGCAATCAGCCCCAGCATTTT,CASSETGSRSNQPQHF
TRBV29-1,TRBJ2-5,-,-,TGCAGCGTTGACCGGGTGGGGGGAGAGACCCAGTACTTC,CSVDRVGGETQYF
TRBV11-3,TRBJ1-1,-,-,TGTGCCAGCAGCTTAACGGGGAACACTGAAGCTTTCTTT,CASSLTGNTEAFF
TRBV2,TRBJ2-7,TRBD2,-,TGTGCCAGCAGAGGAACTAGCGGTAGATCCTACGAGCAGTACTTC,CASRGTSGRSYEQYF
TRBV7-9,TRBJ2-7,TRBD1,once,TGTGCCAGCAGCTTGTCCGATCGAAGGGACAGGGAGTACTTC,CASSLSDRRDREYF
TRBV30,TRBJ1-5,-,-,TGTGCCTGGAGTGTAAGGTATTCCGGGGTGGGCAATCAGCCCCAGCATTTT,CAWSVRYSGVGNQPQHF
TRBV30,TRBJ2-5,TRBD2,-,TGTGCCTGGAGTGCTCGGCGGCCCGGACTAGCGGGTAGGGGTAGGCAAGAGACCCAGTACTTC,CAWSARRPGLAGRGRQETQYF
TRBV2,TRBJ1-1,-,-,TGTGCCAGCAGTGAAATCTCCGGGGGGAGCACTGAAGCTTTCTTT,CASSEISGGSTEAFF
TRBV19,TRBJ2-5,-,few,TGTGCCAGTAGTGTACGGGAGACCCAGTACTTC,CASSVRETQYF
TRBV6-1,TRBJ2-1,TRBD1,-,TGTGCCAGCAGGGGACAGGGGTCCTACAATGAGCAGTTCTTC,CASRGQGSYNEQFF
TRBV6-6,TRBJ1-4,-,once,TGTGCCAGCAGTGTAGGAGGTGCTCATGAAAAACTGTTTTTT,CASSVGGAHEKLFF
TRBV19,TRBJ1-4,-,-,TGTGCCAGTAGACCCCCCGGGACGGGGAATGAAAAACTGTTTTTT,CASRPPGTGNEKLFF
TRBV5-1,TRBJ2-2,TRBD2,-,TGCGCCAGCAGCTTCAGCCTAGCGGGGGACACCGGGGAGCTGTTTTTT,CASSFSLAGDTGELFF
TRBV6-6,TRBJ1-1,TRBD1,-,TGTGCCAGCAGTTACTCGAGGACAGGGACCACTGAAGCTTTCTTT,CASSYSRTGTTEAFF
TRBV5-1,TRBJ1-2,TRBD1,-,TGCGCCAGCAGCTTGGAGGGACAGGGGGCGCGAGGCTACACCTTC,CASSLEGQGARGYTF
TRBV15,TRBJ2-6,-,-,TGTGCCACCAGCCCCAGCCGGAATTCTGGGGCCAACGTCCTGACTTTC,CATSPSRNSGANVLTF
TRBV7-2,TRBJ1-4,TRBD1,-,TGTGCCAGCAGCTTAGAACTTACAGGGGCAAAACTGTTTTTT,CASSLELTGAKLFF
TRBV6-1,TRBJ2-5,-,-,TGTGCCAGCAGCCCCGCTCCTGGGGAGACCCAGTACTTC,CASSPAPGETQYF
TRBV6-5,TRBJ2-3,-,-,TGTGCCAGCAGTGACCCTGGGACAGATACGCAGTATTTT,CASSDPGTDTQYF
TRBV6-1,TRBJ1-3,-,medium-sized,TGTGCCAGCAGTGAAAGGGGGAACACCATATATTTT,CASSERGNTIYF